These T cell receptor beta chains were read from a single sample in a study of T cells after yellow fever vaccination. MiXCR, applied by TCRdb to the 5' RACE reads, yields one record per CDR3 protein. The table includes a few hundred thousand distinct CDR3 sequences, 18% detected once. The specimen comprised PBMCs, sampled before the yellow fever booster vaccination. The receptors originated from a man younger than 30 who received the YFV17D yellow fever vaccine. Both conserved end residues are part of each CDR3. D genes are given only for firm matches. Size values are once, few and many counts, or a class for expanded clones, and some rows have none.

clone_size: NA; j_call: TRBJ1-6; v_call: TRBV7-3; d_call: TRBD1; cdr3_aa: CASSLGQGPAPLHF; cdr3_nt: TGTGCCAGCAGCCTGGGACAGGGACCGGCACCCCTCCACTTT
clone_size: many; j_call: TRBJ1-1; v_call: TRBV10-1; d_call: TRBD1; cdr3_aa: CASSRTGDSTEAFF; cdr3_nt: TGCGCCAGCAGCCGGACAGGGGACAGCACTGAAGCTTTCTTT
clone_size: NA; j_call: TRBJ2-3; v_call: TRBV6-1; d_call: TRBD1; cdr3_aa: CASSVSTGGLPDTQYF; cdr3_nt: TGTGCCAGCAGTGTATCGACAGGGGGCCTCCCAGATACGCAGTATTTT
clone_size: NA; j_call: TRBJ1-2; v_call: TRBV25-1; d_call: TRBD1; cdr3_aa: CASRRTGPIYGYTF; cdr3_nt: TGTGCCAGCAGACGGACAGGTCCGATCTATGGCTACACCTTC
clone_size: NA; j_call: TRBJ1-1; v_call: TRBV20-1; d_call: TRBD1; cdr3_aa: CSARVRTGGNTEAFF; cdr3_nt: TGCAGTGCTAGAGTAAGGACAGGGGGGAACACTGAAGCTTTCTTT
clone_size: NA; j_call: TRBJ2-5; v_call: TRBV12-3/TRBV12-4; d_call: NA; cdr3_aa: CASSLDGIQETQYF; cdr3_nt: TGTGCCAGCAGTTTAGATGGAATCCAAGAGACCCAGTACTTC
clone_size: NA; j_call: TRBJ2-7; v_call: TRBV20-1; d_call: TRBD1; cdr3_aa: CSARGRTGGDDYEQYF; cdr3_nt: TGCAGTGCTAGGGGGAGGACAGGGGGTGATGACTACGAGCAGTACTTC
clone_size: few; j_call: TRBJ2-3; v_call: TRBV29-1; d_call: NA; cdr3_aa: CSVEGAKEDTQYF; cdr3_nt: TGCAGCGTTGAGGGGGCTAAAGAAGATACGCAGTATTTT
clone_size: few; j_call: TRBJ1-2; v_call: TRBV5-6; d_call: NA; cdr3_aa: CASTAYSYGYTF; cdr3_nt: TGTGCCAGCACCGCCTACTCCTATGGCTACACCTTC
clone_size: NA; j_call: TRBJ1-3; v_call: TRBV4-2; d_call: NA; cdr3_aa: CASSQVWGQGNTIYF; cdr3_nt: TGTGCCAGCAGCCAAGTGTGGGGGCAAGGAAACACCATATATTTT
clone_size: few; j_call: TRBJ2-2; v_call: TRBV3-1; d_call: TRBD2; cdr3_aa: CASSQLPTSGGRTGELFF; cdr3_nt: TGTGCCAGCAGCCAACTCCCAACTAGCGGGGGGCGCACCGGGGAGCTGTTTTTT
clone_size: few; j_call: TRBJ1-3; v_call: TRBV11-3; d_call: NA; cdr3_aa: CASSQSWVGIYF; cdr3_nt: TGTGCCAGCTCGCAAAGTTGGGTCGGCATATATTTT
clone_size: many; j_call: TRBJ1-1; v_call: TRBV7-2; d_call: NA; cdr3_aa: CASSLDYQNTEAFF; cdr3_nt: TGTGCCAGCAGCTTAGATTACCAGAACACTGAAGCTTTCTTT
clone_size: NA; j_call: TRBJ2-3; v_call: TRBV5-6; d_call: TRBD1; cdr3_aa: CASSRDSPDTQYF; cdr3_nt: TGTGCCAGCAGCCGGGACAGCCCGGATACGCAGTATTTT
clone_size: few; j_call: TRBJ2-1; v_call: TRBV5-1; d_call: TRBD2; cdr3_aa: CASSWGTSGGYEQFF; cdr3_nt: TGCGCCAGCAGCTGGGGGACTAGCGGGGGATATGAGCAGTTCTTC
clone_size: NA; j_call: TRBJ2-3; v_call: TRBV12-3/TRBV12-4; d_call: NA; cdr3_aa: CASSFLGRGPDTQYF; cdr3_nt: TGTGCCAGCAGTTTTCTAGGGCGGGGGCCAGATACGCAGTATTTT
clone_size: NA; j_call: TRBJ2-4; v_call: TRBV7-2; d_call: TRBD2; cdr3_aa: CASSPRLAGRLVPKNIQYF; cdr3_nt: TGTGCCAGCAGCCCGCGACTAGCGGGGCGGCTTGTGCCCAAAAACATTCAGTACTTC
clone_size: few; j_call: TRBJ2-1; v_call: TRBV25-1; d_call: TRBD2; cdr3_aa: CASGLDSYNEQFF; cdr3_nt: TGTGCCAGCGGACTAGACTCCTACAATGAGCAGTTCTTC
clone_size: NA; j_call: TRBJ2-1; v_call: TRBV7-3; d_call: TRBD2; cdr3_aa: CASSSLAGGPVEQFF; cdr3_nt: TGTGCCAGCAGCTCACTAGCGGGGGGGCCGGTTGAGCAGTTCTTC
clone_size: NA; j_call: TRBJ2-1; v_call: TRBV7-9; d_call: NA; cdr3_aa: CASSTSDSDHYNEQFF; cdr3_nt: TGTGCCAGCAGCACGAGTGACAGCGACCACTACAATGAGCAGTTCTTC
clone_size: few; j_call: TRBJ2-1; v_call: TRBV20-1; d_call: TRBD2; cdr3_aa: CSAPGLAGNEQFF; cdr3_nt: TGCAGTGCTCCGGGACTAGCGGGGAATGAGCAGTTCTTC
clone_size: few; j_call: TRBJ2-4; v_call: TRBV20-1; d_call: NA; cdr3_aa: CSAPWSPGEVQYF; cdr3_nt: TGCAGTGCTCCTTGGTCACCCGGGGAGGTTCAGTACTTC
clone_size: few; j_call: TRBJ2-7; v_call: TRBV29-1; d_call: NA; cdr3_aa: CSVEVVSSYEQYF; cdr3_nt: TGCAGCGTTGAGGTGGTCAGCTCCTACGAGCAGTACTTC
clone_size: few; j_call: TRBJ2-7; v_call: TRBV20-1; d_call: TRBD2; cdr3_aa: CSADSTTSGGTYEQYF; cdr3_nt: TGCAGTGCTGACTCCACTACGAGCGGGGGTACCTACGAGCAGTACTTC
clone_size: NA; j_call: TRBJ2-1; v_call: TRBV27; d_call: TRBD2; cdr3_aa: CASSLSRRGANEQFF; cdr3_nt: TGTGCCAGCAGTTTATCTCGGCGGGGGGCCAATGAGCAGTTCTTC
clone_size: few; j_call: TRBJ2-3; v_call: TRBV5-1; d_call: TRBD2; cdr3_aa: CASSAPGLALPSTDTQYF; cdr3_nt: TGCGCCAGCAGCGCTCCGGGACTAGCGCTACCTAGCACAGATACGCAGTATTTT
clone_size: NA; j_call: TRBJ2-4; v_call: TRBV5-1; d_call: TRBD2; cdr3_aa: CASSLKGSGGLRNIQYF; cdr3_nt: TGCGCCAGCAGCCTAAAGGGTAGCGGGGGGTTAAGAAACATTCAGTACTTC
clone_size: many; j_call: TRBJ1-6; v_call: TRBV5-5; d_call: NA; cdr3_aa: CASSLAQGDSPLHF; cdr3_nt: TGTGCCAGCAGCTTAGCACAGGGTGATTCACCCCTCCACTTT
clone_size: few; j_call: TRBJ1-2; v_call: TRBV7-9; d_call: NA; cdr3_aa: CASSYLTGYGYTF; cdr3_nt: TGTGCCAGCAGCTATCTCACGGGATATGGCTACACCTTC
clone_size: few; j_call: TRBJ1-4; v_call: TRBV9; d_call: NA; cdr3_aa: CASSQQGTNEKLFF; cdr3_nt: TGTGCCTCGAGTCAACAGGGAACTAATGAAAAACTGTTTTTT
clone_size: NA; j_call: TRBJ1-4; v_call: TRBV7-2; d_call: NA; cdr3_aa: CASSLVHGTEKLFF; cdr3_nt: TGTGCCAGCAGCTTAGTCCACGGAACTGAAAAACTGTTTTTT
clone_size: few; j_call: TRBJ2-2; v_call: TRBV11-1; d_call: NA; cdr3_aa: CASSGLLTGELFF; cdr3_nt: TGTGCCAGCAGCGGGCTTTTGACCGGGGAGCTGTTTTTT
clone_size: many; j_call: TRBJ2-1; v_call: TRBV20-1; d_call: TRBD2; cdr3_aa: CSAGLADYNEQFF; cdr3_nt: TGCAGTGCTGGACTAGCGGATTACAATGAGCAGTTCTTC